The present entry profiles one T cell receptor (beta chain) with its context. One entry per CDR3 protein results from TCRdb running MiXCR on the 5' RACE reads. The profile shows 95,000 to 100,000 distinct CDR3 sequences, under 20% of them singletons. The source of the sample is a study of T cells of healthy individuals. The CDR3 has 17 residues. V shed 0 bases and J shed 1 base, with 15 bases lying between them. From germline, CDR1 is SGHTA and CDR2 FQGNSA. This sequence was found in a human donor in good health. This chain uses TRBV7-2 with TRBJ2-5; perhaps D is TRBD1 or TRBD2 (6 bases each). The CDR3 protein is CASSLAVGGGGQETQYF. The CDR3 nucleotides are TGTGCCAGCAGCTTAGCAGTGGGAGGAGGGGGCCAAGAGACCCAGTACTTC.